This is a list of T cell receptor beta chains from one sample in a study of neurological immune-mediated disorders. One entry per CDR3 protein, called by TCRdb with MiXCR from the 5' RACE reads. The table records some 65,000 distinct CDR3 sequences, roughly 5.5% of them present only once. The sequenced sample was PBMCs. These receptors came from a young woman with multiple sclerosis. Both conserved end residues are part of each CDR3. A D gene is named only where the DNA matches it firmly. Where a row states a size, it is once, few, many or the class of an expanded clone; other rows omit it.

J gene | clone size | D gene | V gene | CDR3 length | CDR3 protein | CDR3 DNA
TRBJ2-7 | many | NA | TRBV20-1 | 13 | CSAPEGSSYEQYF | TGCAGTGCTCCGGAGGGCAGCTCCTACGAGCAGTACTTC
TRBJ1-6 | NA | TRBD1 | TRBV20-1 | 14 | CSASDTGANSPLNF | TGCAGTGCTAGCGACACAGGGGCGAATTCACCCCTCAACTTT
TRBJ2-3 | NA | NA | TRBV7-6 | 17 | CASSLAPGPLMADTQYF | TGTGCCAGCAGCTTAGCCCCTGGACCTTTAATGGCAGATACGCAGTATTTT
TRBJ2-3 | many | NA | TRBV7-2 | 16 | CASSLVSGTSTDTQYF | TGTGCCAGCAGCTTAGTATCCGGGACTAGCACAGATACGCAGTATTTT
TRBJ2-2 | many | TRBD2 | TRBV4-2 | 18 | CASSQDVGGGRLAGELFF | TGTGCCAGCAGCCAAGACGTCGGGGGGGGCCGTCTGGCCGGGGAGCTGTTTTTT
TRBJ2-5 | many | NA | TRBV6-6 | 12 | CASKLGSETQYF | TGTGCCAGCAAACTGGGATCGGAGACCCAGTACTTC
TRBJ2-1 | NA | TRBD1 | TRBV20-1 | 19 | CSARDLGQGTRFAYNEQFF | TGCAGTGCTAGAGATCTGGGACAGGGGACTCGATTTGCCTACAATGAGCAGTTCTTC
TRBJ1-3 | many | NA | TRBV15 | 13 | CATSRDRGNTIYF | TGTGCCACCAGCAGGGACAGAGGAAACACCATATATTTT
TRBJ1-3 | many | NA | TRBV5-6 | 15 | CASSSVRGTGNTIYF | TGTGCCAGCAGCTCCGTAAGGGGCACTGGAAACACCATATATTTT
TRBJ1-2 | NA | NA | TRBV14 | 13 | CASSQESMGGYTF | TGTGCCAGCAGCCAAGAATCCATGGGTGGCTACACCTTC
TRBJ1-3 | many | NA | TRBV6-6 | 12 | CASRNRADTIYF | TGTGCCAGCAGGAACAGGGCGGACACCATATATTTT
TRBJ2-3 | many | NA | TRBV12-3/TRBV12-4 | 13 | CASSPRRQGAKYF | TGTGCCAGCAGTCCTCGAAGGCAGGGCGCCAAGTATTTT
TRBJ2-1 | NA | NA | TRBV20-1 | 14 | CSGVSGRSYNEQFF | TGCAGTGGGGTCTCAGGGCGCTCCTACAATGAGCAGTTCTTC
TRBJ1-2 | many | NA | TRBV10-3 | 11 | CATFRGHGYTF | TGTGCCACCTTTAGAGGGCATGGCTACACCTTC
TRBJ2-3 | many | TRBD1 | TRBV5-1 | 15 | CASRDRVRSTDTQYF | TGCGCCAGCAGGGACAGGGTACGATCCACAGATACGCAGTATTTT
TRBJ1-2 | many | NA | TRBV20-1 | 16 | CSARGALPRANYGYTF | TGCAGTGCTAGAGGGGCCCTGCCTAGAGCTAACTATGGCTACACCTTC
TRBJ2-3 | NA | TRBD2 | TRBV6-5 | 15 | CASSYGGGATDTQYF | TGTGCCAGCAGTTACGGCGGGGGGGCTACAGATACGCAGTATTTT
TRBJ1-6 | many | NA | TRBV4-1 | 15 | CASSQDLGYGSPLHF | TGCGCCAGCAGCCAAGATCTGGGTTACGGTTCACCCCTCCACTTT
TRBJ2-1 | many | NA | TRBV14 | 13 | CASSQSPRIPLIF | TGTGCCAGCAGCCAATCCCCACGGATCCCCCTGATCTTC
TRBJ1-1 | NA | NA | TRBV7-9 | 15 | CASSRGTNWNTEAFF | TGTGCCAGCAGCCGAGGGACAAACTGGAACACTGAAGCTTTCTTT
TRBJ1-4 | many | NA | TRBV5-4 | 14 | CASSLSPQDEKLFF | TGTGCCAGCAGCTTGTCCCCTCAAGATGAAAAACTGTTTTTT
TRBJ1-3 | many | TRBD1 | TRBV7-2 | 14 | CASSLDRGLNTIYF | TGTGCCAGCAGCTTGGACAGGGGCTTGAACACCATATATTTT
TRBJ2-1 | many | NA | TRBV7-2 | 14 | CASSKTQAYNEQFF | TGTGCCAGCAGCAAAACGCAGGCCTACAATGAGCAGTTCTTC
TRBJ1-1 | many | NA | TRBV7-9 | 14 | CASSLASRDAEAFF | TGTGCCAGCAGCTTAGCGAGCCGGGACGCTGAAGCTTTCTTT
TRBJ2-7 | many | NA | TRBV20-1 | 12 | CSASGSVGTSYF | TGCAGTGCTAGTGGTAGTGTAGGGACTTCGTACTTC
TRBJ1-6 | many | NA | TRBV20-1 | 14 | CSAFQDLSNSPLHF | TGCAGTGCTTTCCAGGACCTTTCTAATTCACCCCTCCACTTT
TRBJ2-1 | many | TRBD1 | TRBV3-1 | 15 | CASSHQGASYNEQFF | TGTGCCAGCAGCCATCAGGGGGCCTCCTACAATGAGCAGTTCTTC
TRBJ1-6 | many | NA | TRBV7-2 | 13 | CASSLQNNSPLHF | TGTGCCAGCAGCTTACAAAATAATTCACCCCTCCACTTT
TRBJ2-2 | many | TRBD1 | TRBV20-1 | 15 | CSARPRDRYTGELFF | TGCAGTGCTAGACCCCGGGACAGGTACACCGGGGAGCTGTTTTTT
TRBJ2-5 | many | TRBD2 | TRBV7-8 | 16 | CASSFTSGGAQETQYF | TGTGCCAGCAGCTTTACTAGCGGGGGGGCTCAAGAGACCCAGTACTTC
TRBJ1-1 | many | NA | TRBV6-6 | 15 | CASSVAGSVNTEAFF | TGTGCCAGCAGTGTAGCAGGGTCGGTGAACACTGAAGCTTTCTTT
TRBJ2-5 | many | NA | TRBV6-2/TRBV6-3 | 15 | CASSPWGVSQETQYF | TGTGCCAGCAGTCCGTGGGGGGTTTCCCAAGAGACCCAGTACTTC
TRBJ2-7 | many | TRBD1 | TRBV5-1 | 14 | CASSLSGGFDEQYF | TGCGCCAGCAGCTTGTCAGGGGGCTTCGACGAGCAGTACTTC
TRBJ2-1 | many | TRBD1 | TRBV4-1 | 14 | CASSSPGTGNEQFF | TGCGCCAGCAGCTCTCCCGGGACAGGGAATGAGCAGTTCTTC
TRBJ2-5 | many | NA | TRBV10-2 | 14 | CASSPLRVGETQYF | TGCGCCAGCTCCCCGCTGCGAGTAGGGGAGACCCAGTACTTC
TRBJ2-5 | many | NA | TRBV5-1 | 16 | CASSFGDFVEGGTQYF | TGCGCCAGCAGCTTTGGGGACTTCGTGGAGGGTGGGACCCAGTACTTC
TRBJ2-7 | NA | NA | TRBV11-2 | 13 | CASSSDRFYEQYF | TGTGCCAGCAGCTCCGACAGGTTCTACGAGCAGTACTTC
TRBJ1-4 | many | NA | TRBV6-6 | 13 | CASSYSTSEKLFF | TGTGCCAGCAGTTACTCGACATCTGAAAAACTGTTTTTT
TRBJ2-7 | many | TRBD2 | TRBV5-6 | 14 | CASSSLAVSGEQYF | TGTGCCAGCAGCTCACTAGCGGTCAGCGGCGAGCAGTACTTC
TRBJ2-1 | many | TRBD2 | TRBV4-2 | 19 | CASSRTRVLGLASYNEQFF | TGTGCCAGCAGCCGGACAAGGGTGTTGGGACTAGCCTCCTACAATGAGCAGTTCTTC
TRBJ1-5 | few | NA | TRBV20-1 | 15 | CSARVYGNSNQPQHF | TGCAGTGCTAGAGTGTACGGGAATAGCAATCAGCCCCAGCATTTT
TRBJ1-1 | many | TRBD1 | TRBV20-1 | 14 | CSALGTGWDTEAFF | TGCAGTGCTCTCGGGACAGGGTGGGACACTGAAGCTTTCTTT
TRBJ2-2 | many | TRBD2 | TRBV7-3 | 19 | CASSSTALAGLLNTGELFF | TGTGCCAGCAGCTCCACGGCACTAGCGGGGCTCCTGAACACCGGGGAGCTGTTTTTT
TRBJ1-1 | many | NA | TRBV25-1 | 13 | CASKSGFTTEAFF | TGTGCCAGCAAATCAGGGTTTACAACTGAAGCTTTCTTT